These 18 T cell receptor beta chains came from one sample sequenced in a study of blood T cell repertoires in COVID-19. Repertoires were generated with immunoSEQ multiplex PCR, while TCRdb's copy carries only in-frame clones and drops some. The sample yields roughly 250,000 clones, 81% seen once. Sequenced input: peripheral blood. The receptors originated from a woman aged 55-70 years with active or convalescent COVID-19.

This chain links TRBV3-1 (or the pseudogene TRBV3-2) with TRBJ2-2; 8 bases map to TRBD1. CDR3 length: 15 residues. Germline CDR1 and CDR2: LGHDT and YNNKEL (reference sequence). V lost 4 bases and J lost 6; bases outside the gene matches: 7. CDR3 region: CASSLPDRAAGELFF. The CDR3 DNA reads TGTGCCAGCAGCCTCCCGGACAGGGCGGCCGGGGAGCTGTTTTTT.

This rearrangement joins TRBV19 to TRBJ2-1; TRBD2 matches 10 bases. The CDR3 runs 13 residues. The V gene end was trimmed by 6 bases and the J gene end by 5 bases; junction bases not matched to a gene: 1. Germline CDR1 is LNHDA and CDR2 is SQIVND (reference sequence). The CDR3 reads CASRLAGHNEQFF. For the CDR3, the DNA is TGTGCCAGTAGACTAGCGGGGCACAATGAGCAGTTCTTC.

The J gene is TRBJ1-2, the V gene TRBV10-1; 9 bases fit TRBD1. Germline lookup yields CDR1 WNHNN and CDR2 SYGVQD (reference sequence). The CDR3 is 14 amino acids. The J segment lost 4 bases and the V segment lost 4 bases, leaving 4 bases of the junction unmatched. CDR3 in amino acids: CASSGGQGSYGYTF. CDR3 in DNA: TGCGCCAGCAGTGGCGGACAGGGGAGCTATGGCTACACCTTC.

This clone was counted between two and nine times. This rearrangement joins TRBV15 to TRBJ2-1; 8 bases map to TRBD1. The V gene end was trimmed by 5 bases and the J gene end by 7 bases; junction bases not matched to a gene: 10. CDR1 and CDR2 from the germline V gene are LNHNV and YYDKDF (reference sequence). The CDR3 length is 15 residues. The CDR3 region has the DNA TGTGCCACCAGCGGGGAAGCAGGGGGCGGGAATGAGCAGTTCTTC. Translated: CATSGEAGGGNEQFF.

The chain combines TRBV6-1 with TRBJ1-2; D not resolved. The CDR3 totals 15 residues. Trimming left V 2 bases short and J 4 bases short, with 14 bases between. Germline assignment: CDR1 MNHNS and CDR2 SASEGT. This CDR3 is CASSEQVRNSYGYTF. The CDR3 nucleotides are TGTGCCAGCAGTGAACAGGTTCGGAACAGCTATGGCTACACCTTC.

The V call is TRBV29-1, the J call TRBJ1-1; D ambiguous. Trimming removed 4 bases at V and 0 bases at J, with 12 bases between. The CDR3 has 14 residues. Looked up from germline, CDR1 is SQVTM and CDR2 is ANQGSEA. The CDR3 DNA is TGCAGCGTTGTGGCAGGTGGTTTGAACACTGAAGCTTTCTTT. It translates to CSVVAGGLNTEAFF.

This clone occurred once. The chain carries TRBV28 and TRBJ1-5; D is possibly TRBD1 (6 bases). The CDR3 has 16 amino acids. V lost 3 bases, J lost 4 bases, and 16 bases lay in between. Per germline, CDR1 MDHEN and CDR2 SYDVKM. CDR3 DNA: TGTGCCAGCAGTTTGGCCAAACAGGGAGGGAATCAGCCCCAGCATTTT. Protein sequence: CASSLAKQGGNQPQHF.

The DNA of the CDR3 is TGTGCCAGCAGCGTGGGGAGGTCGGGCACCGGGGAGCTGTTTTTT. Translating gives CASSVGRSGTGELFF. The chain carries TRBV14 and TRBJ2-2, with D perhaps matching TRBD2 (6 bases). The CDR3 totals 15 residues. V was pared by 5 bases and J by 4 bases, with 14 bases between. Germline CDR1 is SGHDN and CDR2 is FVKESK.

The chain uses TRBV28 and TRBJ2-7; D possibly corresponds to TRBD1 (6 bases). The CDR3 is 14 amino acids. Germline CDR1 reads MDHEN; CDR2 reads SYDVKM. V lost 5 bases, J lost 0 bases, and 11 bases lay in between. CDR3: CASSIDRSSYEQYF. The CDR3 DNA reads TGTGCCAGCAGTATAGACAGGAGCTCCTACGAGCAGTACTTC.

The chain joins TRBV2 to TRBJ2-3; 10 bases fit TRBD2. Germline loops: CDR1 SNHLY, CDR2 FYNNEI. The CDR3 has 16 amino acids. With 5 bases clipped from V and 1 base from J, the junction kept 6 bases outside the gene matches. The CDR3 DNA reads TGTGCCAGCAGTAGCGGGGGGGCCTATCGCACAGATACGCAGTATTTT. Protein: CASSSGGAYRTDTQYF.

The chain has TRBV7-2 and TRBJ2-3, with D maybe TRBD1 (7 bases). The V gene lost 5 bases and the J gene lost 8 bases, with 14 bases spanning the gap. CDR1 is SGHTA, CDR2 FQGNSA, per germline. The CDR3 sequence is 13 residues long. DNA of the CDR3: TGTGCCAGCAGCCCTAACAGGGGAGGTACGCAGTATTTT. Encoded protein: CASSPNRGGTQYF.

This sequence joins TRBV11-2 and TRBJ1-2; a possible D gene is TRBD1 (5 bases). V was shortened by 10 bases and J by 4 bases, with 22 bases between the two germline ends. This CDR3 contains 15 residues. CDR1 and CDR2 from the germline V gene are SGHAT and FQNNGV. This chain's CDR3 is CATPDSSGRVYGYTF. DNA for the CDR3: TGTGCCACCCCCGACAGTTCCGGGAGAGTCTATGGCTACACCTTC.

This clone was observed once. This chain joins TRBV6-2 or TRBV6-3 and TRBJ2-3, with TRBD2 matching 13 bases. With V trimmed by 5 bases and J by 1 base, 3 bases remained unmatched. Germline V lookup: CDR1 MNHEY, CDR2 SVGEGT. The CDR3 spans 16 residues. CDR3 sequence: CASSDGLAGGTDTQYF. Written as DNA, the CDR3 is TGTGCCAGCAGTGACGGACTAGCGGGGGGCACAGATACGCAGTATTTT.

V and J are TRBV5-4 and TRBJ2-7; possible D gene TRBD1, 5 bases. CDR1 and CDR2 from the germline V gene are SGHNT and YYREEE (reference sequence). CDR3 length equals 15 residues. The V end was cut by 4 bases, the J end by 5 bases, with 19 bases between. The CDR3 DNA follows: TGTGCCAGCAGCCGCGGACGCCAGGGTGGCGACGAGCAGTACTTC. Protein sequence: CASSRGRQGGDEQYF. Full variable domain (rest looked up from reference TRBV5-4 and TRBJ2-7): ETGVTQSPTHLIKTRGQQVTLRCSSQSGHNTVSWYQQALGQGPQFIFQYYREEENGRGNFPPRFSGLQFPNYSSELNVNALELDDSALYLCASSRGRQGGDEQYFGPGTRLTVT.

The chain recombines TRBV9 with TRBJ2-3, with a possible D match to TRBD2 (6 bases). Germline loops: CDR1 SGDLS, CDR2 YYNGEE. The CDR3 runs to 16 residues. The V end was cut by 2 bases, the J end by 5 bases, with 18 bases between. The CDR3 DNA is TGTGCCAGCAGCGTGGCGACGGGACTCCCCGGAGATACGCAGTATTTT. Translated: CASSVATGLPGDTQYF.

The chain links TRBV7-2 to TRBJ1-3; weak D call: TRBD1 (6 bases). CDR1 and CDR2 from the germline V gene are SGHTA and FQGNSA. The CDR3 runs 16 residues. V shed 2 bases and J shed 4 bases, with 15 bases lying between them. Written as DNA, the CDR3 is TGTGCCAGCAGCTTAATCAGGGGCTTTTCGGGAAACACCATATATTTT. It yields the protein CASSLIRGFSGNTIYF. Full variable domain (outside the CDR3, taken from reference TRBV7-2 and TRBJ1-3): GAGVSQSPSNKVTEKGKDVELRCDPISGHTALYWYRQSLGQGLEFLIYFQGNSAPDKSGLPSDRFSAERTGGSVSTLTIQRTQQEDSAVYLCASSLIRGFSGNTIYFGEGSWLTVV.

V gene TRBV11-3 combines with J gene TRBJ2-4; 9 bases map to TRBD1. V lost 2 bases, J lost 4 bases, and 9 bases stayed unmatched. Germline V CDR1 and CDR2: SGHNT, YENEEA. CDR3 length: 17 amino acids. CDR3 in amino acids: CASSLRDRDPGKNIQYF. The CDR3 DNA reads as TGTGCCAGCAGCTTACGGGACAGGGATCCAGGGAAAAACATTCAGTACTTC.

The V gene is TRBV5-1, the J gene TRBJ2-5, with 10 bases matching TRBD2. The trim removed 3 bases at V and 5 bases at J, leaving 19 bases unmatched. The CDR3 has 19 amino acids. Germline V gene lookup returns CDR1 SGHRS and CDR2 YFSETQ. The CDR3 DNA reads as TGCGCCAGCAGCTCCCCCACAGCGGGGGGGCAGGTCGGGAGGGAGACCCAGTACTTC. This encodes CASSSPTAGGQVGRETQYF.